The sequence of this T cell receptor (beta chain) was determined in a study of shared clonotypes between healthy human individuals. Turning to the study itself: Each donor's CD4 naive and CD4 memory cells filled three plates apiece, CD8 naive two, and CD8 memory one.

Authors' processing steps: Junction-only immunoSEQ data arrived without quality scores, meaning filtering differed. Generated by immunoSEQ multiplex PCR, the TCRdb table keeps only in-frame clones and is missing some. Clone size and V and J calls were adopted from that table, with D and trimming inferred from the DNA. The sample holds 330,000 or so clones, around 72% seen once. V lost 5 bases, J lost 5 bases, and 15 bases lay in between. Germline lookup yields CDR1 SGHTA and CDR2 FQGTGA. There are 14 residues in the CDR3. This receptor was identified in a man younger than 40 in good health. Source material: memory CD4+ T cells sorted from blood. The subset: CD45RA-negative fraction. The V call is TRBV7-3, the J call TRBJ2-5, with D uncertain. CDR3 DNA sequence: TGTGCCAGCAGCCCTCTTCCCGAGAGCGAGACCCAGTACTTC. Protein sequence: CASSPLPESETQYF.